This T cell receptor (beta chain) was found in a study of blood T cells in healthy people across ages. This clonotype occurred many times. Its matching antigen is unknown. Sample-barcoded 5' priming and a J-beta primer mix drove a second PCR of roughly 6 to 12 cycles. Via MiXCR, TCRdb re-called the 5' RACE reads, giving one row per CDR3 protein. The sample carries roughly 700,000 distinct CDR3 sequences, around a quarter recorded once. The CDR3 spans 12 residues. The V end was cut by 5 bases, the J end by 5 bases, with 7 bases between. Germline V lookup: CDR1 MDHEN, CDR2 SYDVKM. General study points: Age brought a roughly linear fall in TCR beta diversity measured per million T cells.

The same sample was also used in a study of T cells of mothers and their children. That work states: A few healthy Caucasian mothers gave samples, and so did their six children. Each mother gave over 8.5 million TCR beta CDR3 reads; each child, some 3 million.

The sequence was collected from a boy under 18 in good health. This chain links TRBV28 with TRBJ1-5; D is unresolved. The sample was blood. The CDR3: CASSLSYQPQHF. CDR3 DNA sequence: TGTGCCAGCAGTCTAAGTTATCAGCCCCAGCATTTT.